The source of this T cell receptor beta chain is a study of blood T cell repertoires in COVID-19. Study-level information: Donors in the United States, Italy and Spain gave samples during acute or convalescent COVID-19.

The germline V gene has CDR1 SGHNT and CDR2 YENEEA. V lost 5 bases and J lost 4; bases outside the gene matches: 6. The CDR3 spans 14 residues. Authors' analysis steps: For nucleated cells, counts were estimated from reference gene primer amplification. The assay was immunoSEQ multiplex PCR, and TCRdb's table has in-frame clones only and misses some. Clone size and the V and J calls come from that table; the DNA yielded D and trimming. The sample carries 180,000 or so clones, roughly 86% recorded once. The sequenced material came from peripheral blood. The sequence was obtained from a man between 18 and 35 years old with acute or convalescent COVID-19. The chain recombines TRBV11-3 with TRBJ2-5; 8 bases agree with TRBD2. CDR3 nucleotide sequence: TGTGCCAGCAGCCGCGGGGGGCAGGGAGAGACCCAGTACTTC. This codes for CASSRGGQGETQYF.